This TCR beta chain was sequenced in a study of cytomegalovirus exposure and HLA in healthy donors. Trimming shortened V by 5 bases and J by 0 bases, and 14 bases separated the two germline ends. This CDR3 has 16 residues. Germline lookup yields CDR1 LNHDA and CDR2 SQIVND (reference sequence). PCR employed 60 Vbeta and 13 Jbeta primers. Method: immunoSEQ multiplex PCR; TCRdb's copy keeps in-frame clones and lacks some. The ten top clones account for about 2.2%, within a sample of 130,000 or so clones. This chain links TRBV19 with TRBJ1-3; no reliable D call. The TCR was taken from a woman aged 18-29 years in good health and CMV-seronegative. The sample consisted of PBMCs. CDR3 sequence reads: CASSFRQTDSGNTIYF. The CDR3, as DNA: TGTGCCAGTAGTTTCCGCCAGACTGACTCTGGAAACACCATATATTTT.